The source of this T cell receptor (beta chain) is a study of cytomegalovirus exposure and HLA in healthy donors. Study as a whole: Around 85 million unique TCRs from HLA-typed donors were held in an early data release.

Both 60 Vbeta primers and 13 Jbeta primers went into the PCR. Profiled with immunoSEQ multiplex PCR; TCRdb holds only in-frame clones, not every one. The sample gives over 150,000 clones, around 64% of which show up once; under 3.5% is in the top ten. This CDR3 has 17 residues. With 3 bases removed from V and 5 bases from J, the gap between germline ends came to 20 bases. Germline V gene data show CDR1 as MGHRA and CDR2 as YSYEKL. The sample taken for sequencing was PBMCs. The receptor comes from a woman between 25 and 40 years old in good health and CMV-seronegative. This sequence joins TRBV4-1 and TRBJ2-1; TRBD2 might be the D (6 bases). The CDR3 bases are TGCGCCAGCAGCCAGTCCTGGGAGGATGGGTACAACAATGAGCAGTTCTTC. Protein product: CASSQSWEDGYNNEQFF.